This T cell receptor (beta chain) stems from a study of human T cells and chemical hapten exposure. Study summary: Doses of diphenylcyclopropenone went to the patients' scalps weekly throughout the approximately 24-week study. TCR yields per sample varied mostly from small pooled library volume differences.

Time point of the sample: patch test 1, 2 weeks after DPC sensitization. Treatment denoted: therapeutic diphenylcyclopropenone sensitization with weekly scalp DPC. Before extraction, the whole blood was not fractionated, and total RNA was taken from it. Study-level findings and limits: It was expanded TCRs that formed significantly more large CDR3 similarity clusters than controls did.

CDR1 is LGHNA, CDR2 YNFKEQ, per germline. The CDR3 sequence is 16 residues long. V shed 2 bases, J shed 1 base, and the junction held 6 bases outside the gene matches. Unique molecular identifiers were attached to individual cDNA molecules during library preparation. TCRdb processed the RACE reads anew with MiXCR; each CDR3 protein has one entry. Of some 38,000 distinct CDR3 sequences in the sample, 6% to 7% were seen once. This clonotype was detected many times. Its antigen is unknown. The chain combines TRBV4-2 with TRBJ1-2; TRBD1 matches at 8 bases. The sequenced sample was whole blood, obtained in connection with sensitization to the hapten diphenylcyclopropenone (DPC). The TCR sequence derives from a woman in her 30s with alopecia areata. Some clones in this sample may be carry-over from other donors' samples. The CDR3 here is CASSQPGQGLNYGYTF. CDR3 DNA: TGTGCCAGCAGCCAACCAGGACAGGGCCTTAACTATGGCTACACCTTC.